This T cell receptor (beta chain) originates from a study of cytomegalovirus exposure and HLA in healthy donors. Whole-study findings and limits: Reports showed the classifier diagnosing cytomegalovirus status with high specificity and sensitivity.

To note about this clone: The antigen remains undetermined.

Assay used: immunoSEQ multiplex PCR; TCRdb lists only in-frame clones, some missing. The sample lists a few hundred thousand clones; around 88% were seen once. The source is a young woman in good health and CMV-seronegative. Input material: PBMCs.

DNA of the CDR3: TGTGCCAGCAGTTCGGGTTACGAGCAGTACTTC. This codes for CASSSGYEQYF. V and J are TRBV27 and TRBJ2-7, with D unresolved. V shed 4 bases and J shed 4 bases, with 5 bases lying between them. The CDR3 loop spans 11 amino acids. Looked up from germline, CDR1 is MNHEY and CDR2 is SMNVEV (reference sequence).